Included here is one TCR beta chain sequence, with context. Its target is not known. V lost 7 bases and J lost 10, with 14 bases in between. The germline V gene has CDR1 MNHEY and CDR2 SVGAGI. CDR3 length equals 13 residues. Produced via immunoSEQ multiplex PCR; TCRdb's table is partial and in-frame only. The sample contains approximately 24,000 clones, 87% of which appear only once. The sample comes from a study of lymphopenia after photon versus proton radiotherapy. Study-wide results and limits: Relative stability marked proton patients; photon patients lost diversity and naive cells.

The source is a man aged 50-60 years with gastric cancer. The J gene is TRBJ1-6, the V gene TRBV6-5, with a possible D match to TRBD1 (5 bases). The starting material was peripheral blood, obtained from a patient treated with photon-based radiotherapy. The CDR3 DNA is TGTGCCAGCAAGTTGCAGGGTTACTCACCCCTCCACTTT. This encodes CASKLQGYSPLHF.